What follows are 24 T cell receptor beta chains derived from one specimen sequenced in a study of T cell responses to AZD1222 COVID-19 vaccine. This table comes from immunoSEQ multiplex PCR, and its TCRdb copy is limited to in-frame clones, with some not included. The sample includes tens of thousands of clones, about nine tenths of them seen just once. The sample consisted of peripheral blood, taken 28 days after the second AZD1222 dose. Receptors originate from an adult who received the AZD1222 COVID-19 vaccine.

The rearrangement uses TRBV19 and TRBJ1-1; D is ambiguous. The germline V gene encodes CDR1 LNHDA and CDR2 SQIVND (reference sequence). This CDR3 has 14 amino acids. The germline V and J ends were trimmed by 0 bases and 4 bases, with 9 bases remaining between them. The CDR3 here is CASSIDLRSTEAFF. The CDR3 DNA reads TGTGCCAGTAGTATAGATCTTAGGAGCACTGAAGCTTTCTTT.

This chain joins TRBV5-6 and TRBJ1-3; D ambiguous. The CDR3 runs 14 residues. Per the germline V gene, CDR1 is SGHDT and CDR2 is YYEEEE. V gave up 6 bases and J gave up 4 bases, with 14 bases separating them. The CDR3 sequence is CASTPSGVGNTIYF. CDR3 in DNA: TGTGCCAGCACCCCTTCCGGGGTGGGAAACACCATATATTTT. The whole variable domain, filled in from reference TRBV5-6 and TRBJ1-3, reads DAGVTQSPTHLIKTRGQQVTLRCSPKSGHDTVSWYQQALGQGPQFIFQYYEEEERQRGNFPDRFSGHQFPNYSSELNVNALLLGDSALYLCASTPSGVGNTIYFGEGSWLTVV.

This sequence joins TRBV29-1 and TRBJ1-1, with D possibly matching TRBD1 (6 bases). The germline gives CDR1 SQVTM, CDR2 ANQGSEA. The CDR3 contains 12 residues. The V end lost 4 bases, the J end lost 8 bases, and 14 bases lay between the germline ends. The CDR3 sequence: CSVGDTATEAFF. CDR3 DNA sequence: TGCAGCGTTGGGGACACGGCGACCGAAGCTTTCTTT.

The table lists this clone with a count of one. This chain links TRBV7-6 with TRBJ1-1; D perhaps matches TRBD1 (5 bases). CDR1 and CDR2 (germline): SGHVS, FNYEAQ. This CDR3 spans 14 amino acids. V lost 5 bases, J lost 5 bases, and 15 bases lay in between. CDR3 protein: CASSHGEGRTEAFF. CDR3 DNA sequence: TGTGCCAGCAGCCACGGGGAGGGGCGGACTGAAGCTTTCTTT.

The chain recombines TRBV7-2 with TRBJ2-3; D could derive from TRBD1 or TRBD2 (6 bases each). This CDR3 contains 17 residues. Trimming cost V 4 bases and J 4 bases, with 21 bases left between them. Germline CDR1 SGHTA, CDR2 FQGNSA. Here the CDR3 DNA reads TGTGCCAGCAGCTCAAGGCGGGACATGGGCGTTGCAGATACGCAGTATTTT. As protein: CASSSRRDMGVADTQYF.

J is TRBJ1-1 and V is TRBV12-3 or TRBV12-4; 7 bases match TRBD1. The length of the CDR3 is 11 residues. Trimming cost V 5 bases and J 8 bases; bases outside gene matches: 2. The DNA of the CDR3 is TGTGCCAGCAGTAAGGACAGGGAAGCTTTCTTT. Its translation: CASSKDREAFF.

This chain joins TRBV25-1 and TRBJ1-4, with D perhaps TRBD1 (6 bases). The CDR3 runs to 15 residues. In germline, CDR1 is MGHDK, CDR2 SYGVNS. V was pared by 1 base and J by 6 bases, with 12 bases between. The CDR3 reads CASSEFRSGDEKLFF. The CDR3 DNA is TGTGCCAGCAGTGAATTCAGGTCAGGGGATGAAAAACTGTTTTTT.

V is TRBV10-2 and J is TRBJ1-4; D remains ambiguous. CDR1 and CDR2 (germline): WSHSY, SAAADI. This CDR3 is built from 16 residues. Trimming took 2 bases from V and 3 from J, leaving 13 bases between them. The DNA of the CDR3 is TGCGCCAGCAGTGAGGGCAGGCAGCGGGCTAATGAAAAACTGTTTTTT. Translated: CASSEGRQRANEKLFF.

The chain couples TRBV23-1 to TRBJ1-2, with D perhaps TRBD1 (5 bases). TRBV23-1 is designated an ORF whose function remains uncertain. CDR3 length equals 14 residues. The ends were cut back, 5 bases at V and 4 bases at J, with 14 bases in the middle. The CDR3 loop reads CASSCPGPFYGYTF. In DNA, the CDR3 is TGCGCCAGCAGTTGCCCAGGGCCTTTCTATGGCTACACCTTC.

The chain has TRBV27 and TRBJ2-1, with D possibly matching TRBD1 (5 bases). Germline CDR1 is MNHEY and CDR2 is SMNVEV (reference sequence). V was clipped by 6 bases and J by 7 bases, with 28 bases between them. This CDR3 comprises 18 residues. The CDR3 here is CASRKTVMEQYSVNEQFF. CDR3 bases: TGTGCCAGCAGGAAGACAGTAATGGAACAATACAGTGTGAATGAGCAGTTCTTC.

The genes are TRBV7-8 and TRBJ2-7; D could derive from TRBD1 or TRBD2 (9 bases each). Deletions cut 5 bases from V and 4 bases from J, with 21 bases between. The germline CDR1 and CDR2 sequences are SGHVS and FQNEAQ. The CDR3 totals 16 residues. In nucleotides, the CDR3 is TGTGCCAGCAGCCTACAGGGGGCCGCGGGAGGGTACGAGCAGTACTTC. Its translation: CASSLQGAAGGYEQYF.

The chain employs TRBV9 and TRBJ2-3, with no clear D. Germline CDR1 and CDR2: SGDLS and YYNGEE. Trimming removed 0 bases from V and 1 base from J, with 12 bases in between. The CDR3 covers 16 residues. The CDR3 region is CASSVVGSLRTDTQYF. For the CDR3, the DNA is TGTGCCAGCAGCGTAGTCGGTAGCCTACGCACAGATACGCAGTATTTT.

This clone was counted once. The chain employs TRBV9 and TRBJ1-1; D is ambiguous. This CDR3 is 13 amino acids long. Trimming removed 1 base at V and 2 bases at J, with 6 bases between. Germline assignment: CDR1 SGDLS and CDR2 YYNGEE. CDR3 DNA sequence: TGTGCCAGCAGCGTAAACAGCAACACTGAAGCTTTCTTT. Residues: CASSVNSNTEAFF.

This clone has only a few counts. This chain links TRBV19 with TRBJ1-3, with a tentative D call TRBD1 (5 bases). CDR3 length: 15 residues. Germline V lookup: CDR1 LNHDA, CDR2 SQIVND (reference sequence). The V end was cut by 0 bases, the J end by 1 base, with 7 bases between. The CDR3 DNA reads TGTGCCAGTAGTATAGATCGGGGGTCTGGAAACACCATATATTTT. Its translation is CASSIDRGSGNTIYF.

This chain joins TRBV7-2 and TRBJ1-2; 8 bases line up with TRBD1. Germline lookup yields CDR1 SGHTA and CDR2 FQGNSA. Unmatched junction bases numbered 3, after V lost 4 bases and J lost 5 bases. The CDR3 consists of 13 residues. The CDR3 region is CASSYRGEYGYTF. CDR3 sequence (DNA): TGTGCCAGCAGCTACAGGGGGGAATATGGCTACACCTTC. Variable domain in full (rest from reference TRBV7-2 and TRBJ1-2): GAGVSQSPSNKVTEKGKDVELRCDPISGHTALYWYRQSLGQGLEFLIYFQGNSAPDKSGLPSDRFSAERTGGSVSTLTIQRTQQEDSAVYLCASSYRGEYGYTFGSGTRLTVV.

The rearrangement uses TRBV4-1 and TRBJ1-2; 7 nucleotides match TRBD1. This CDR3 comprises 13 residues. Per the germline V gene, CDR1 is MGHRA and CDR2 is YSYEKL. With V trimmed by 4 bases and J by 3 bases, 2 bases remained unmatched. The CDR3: CASSRDRDYGYTF. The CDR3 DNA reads TGCGCCAGCAGCCGCGACAGGGACTATGGCTACACCTTC.

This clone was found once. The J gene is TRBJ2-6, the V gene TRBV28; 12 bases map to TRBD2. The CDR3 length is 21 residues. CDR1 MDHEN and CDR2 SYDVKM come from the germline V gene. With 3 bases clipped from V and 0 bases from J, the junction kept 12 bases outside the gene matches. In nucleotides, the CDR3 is TGTGCCAGCAGTTTCCCCTTCGGGGCTAGCGGGGGGGGCTCTGGGGCCAACGTCCTGACTTTC. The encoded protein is CASSFPFGASGGGSGANVLTF.

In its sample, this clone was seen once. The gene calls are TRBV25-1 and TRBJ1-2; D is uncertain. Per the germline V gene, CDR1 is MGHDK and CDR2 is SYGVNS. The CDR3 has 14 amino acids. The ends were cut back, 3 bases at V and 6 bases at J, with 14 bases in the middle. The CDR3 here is CASSDHSAAHGYTF. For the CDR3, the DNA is TGTGCCAGCAGTGATCACTCGGCAGCCCATGGCTACACCTTC.

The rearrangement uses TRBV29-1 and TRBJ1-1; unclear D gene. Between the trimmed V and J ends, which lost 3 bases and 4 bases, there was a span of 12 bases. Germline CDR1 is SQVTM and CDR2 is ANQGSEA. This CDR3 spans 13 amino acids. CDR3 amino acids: CSVEPARGTEAFF. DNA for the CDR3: TGCAGCGTTGAGCCAGCTAGAGGCACTGAAGCTTTCTTT.

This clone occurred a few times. The CDR3 here is CASSKGTGVTEKLFF. The CDR3 bases are TGTGCCAGTAGTAAGGGGACAGGGGTTACTGAAAAACTGTTTTTT. The chain combines TRBV19 with TRBJ1-4; 10 bases line up with TRBD1. Germline CDR1 reads LNHDA; CDR2 reads SQIVND (reference sequence). The CDR3 contains 15 residues. The V segment lost 4 bases and the J segment 7 bases; nucleotides outside the gene matches: 6.

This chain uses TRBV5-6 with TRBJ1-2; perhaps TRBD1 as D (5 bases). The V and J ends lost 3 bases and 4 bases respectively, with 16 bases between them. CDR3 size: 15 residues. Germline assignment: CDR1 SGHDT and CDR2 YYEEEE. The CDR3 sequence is CASSYGGSHGYGYTF. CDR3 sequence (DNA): TGTGCCAGCAGCTACGGGGGGTCGCACGGCTATGGCTACACCTTC.

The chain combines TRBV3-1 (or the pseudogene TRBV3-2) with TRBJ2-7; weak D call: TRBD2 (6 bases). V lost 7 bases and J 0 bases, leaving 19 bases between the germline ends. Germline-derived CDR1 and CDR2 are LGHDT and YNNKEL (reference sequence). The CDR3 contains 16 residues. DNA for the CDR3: TGTGCCAGCACCCCCGGGGGTTACAGAGGCTCCTACGAGCAGTACTTC. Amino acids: CASTPGGYRGSYEQYF.

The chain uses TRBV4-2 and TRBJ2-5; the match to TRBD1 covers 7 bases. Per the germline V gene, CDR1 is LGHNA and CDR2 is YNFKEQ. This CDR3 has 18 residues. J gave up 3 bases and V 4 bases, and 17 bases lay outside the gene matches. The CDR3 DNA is TGTGCCAGCAGCCCCTTCCGAGGGGGCGAGTACGTAGAAGAGACCCAGTACTTC. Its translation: CASSPFRGGEYVEETQYF.

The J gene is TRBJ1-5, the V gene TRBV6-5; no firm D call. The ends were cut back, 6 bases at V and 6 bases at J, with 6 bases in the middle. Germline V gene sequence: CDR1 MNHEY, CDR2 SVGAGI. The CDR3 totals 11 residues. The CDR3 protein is CASRQSQPQHF. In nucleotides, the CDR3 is TGTGCCAGCAGACAGTCTCAGCCCCAGCATTTT.